The entry below gives a single T cell receptor beta chain sequence along with its context. These data come from a study of CD8 T cells in Susac syndrome. Random hexamers served to reverse transcribe about 0.45 to 1 ug RNA. TCRdb redid the calling of the immunoSEQ multiplex PCR reads with MiXCR, one entry per CDR3 protein. The repertoire consists of about 400,000 distinct CDR3 sequences, with around 83% occurring once and the leading ten covering under 0.15%. V was trimmed by 2 bases and J by 2 bases, leaving 13 bases between them. The CDR3 totals 15 residues. The rearrangement uses TRBV12-3 or TRBV12-4 and TRBJ2-7; D possibly corresponds to TRBD2 (6 bases). The receptor was isolated from a human donor with multiple sclerosis. Sequencing was carried out using CD8+ T cells from PBMCs. CDR3: CASSLNGRTPYEQYF. CDR3 nucleotide sequence: TGTGCCAGCAGTTTAAACGGGAGAACCCCCTACGAGCAGTACTTC.